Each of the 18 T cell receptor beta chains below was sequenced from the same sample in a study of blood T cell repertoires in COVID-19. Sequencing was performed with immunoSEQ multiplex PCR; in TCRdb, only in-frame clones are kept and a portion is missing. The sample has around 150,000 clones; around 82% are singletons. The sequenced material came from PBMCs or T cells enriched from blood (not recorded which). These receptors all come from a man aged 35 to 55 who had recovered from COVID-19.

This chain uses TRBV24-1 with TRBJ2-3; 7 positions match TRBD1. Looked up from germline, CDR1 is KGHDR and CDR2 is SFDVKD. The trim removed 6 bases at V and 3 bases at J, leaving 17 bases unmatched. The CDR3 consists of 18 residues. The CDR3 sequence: CATSPILGQKQETDTQYF. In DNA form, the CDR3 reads TGTGCCACCAGTCCGATTTTGGGACAGAAACAGGAAACAGATACGCAGTATTTT.

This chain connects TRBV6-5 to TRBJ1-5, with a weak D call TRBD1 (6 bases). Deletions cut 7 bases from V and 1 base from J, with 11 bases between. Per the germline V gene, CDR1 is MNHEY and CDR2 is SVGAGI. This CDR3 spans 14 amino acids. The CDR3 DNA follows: TGTGCCAGCAACCGGGACACGAGCAATCAGCCCCAGCATTTT. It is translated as CASNRDTSNQPQHF.

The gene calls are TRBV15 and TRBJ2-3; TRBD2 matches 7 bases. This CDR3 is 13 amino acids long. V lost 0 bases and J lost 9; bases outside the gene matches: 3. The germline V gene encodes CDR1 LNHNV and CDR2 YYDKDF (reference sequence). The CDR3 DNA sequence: TGTGCCACCAGCAGAGATAAAGCGGGAACGCAGTATTTT. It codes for CATSRDKAGTQYF.

Written as DNA, the CDR3 is TGTGCCAGCAGCCGCAACCCGGGGTACGAGCAGTACGTC. Residues: CASSRNPGYEQYV. The V gene is TRBV7-2, the J gene TRBJ2-7; perhaps TRBD2 as D (5 bases). There are 13 residues in the CDR3. Per germline, CDR1 SGHTA and CDR2 FQGNSA. V was pared by 5 bases and J by 4 bases, with 12 bases between.

CDR3 residues: CASKRGGRTDTQYF. Here the CDR3 DNA reads TGTGCCAGCAAACGGGGGGGGCGCACAGATACGCAGTATTTT. The gene calls are TRBV9 and TRBJ2-3, with 8 bases fitting TRBD2. With V trimmed by 6 bases and J by 1 base, 4 bases remained unmatched. The CDR3 covers 14 residues. The V gene's germline CDR1 is SGDLS and CDR2 YYNGEE. Together with reference TRBV9 and TRBJ2-3, the CDR3 gives the full variable domain: DSGVTQTPKHLITATGQRVTLRCSPRSGDLSVYWYQQSLDQGLQFLIQYYNGEERAKGNILERFSAQQFPDLHSELNLSSLELGDSALYFCASKRGGRTDTQYFGPGTRLTVL.

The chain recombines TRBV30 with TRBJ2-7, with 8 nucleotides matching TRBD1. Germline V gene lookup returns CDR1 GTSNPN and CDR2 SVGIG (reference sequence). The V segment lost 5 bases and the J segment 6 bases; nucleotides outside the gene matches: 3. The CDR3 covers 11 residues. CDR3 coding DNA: TGTGCCTGGGAGACAGGGGCCGAGCAGTACTTC. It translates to CAWETGAEQYF.

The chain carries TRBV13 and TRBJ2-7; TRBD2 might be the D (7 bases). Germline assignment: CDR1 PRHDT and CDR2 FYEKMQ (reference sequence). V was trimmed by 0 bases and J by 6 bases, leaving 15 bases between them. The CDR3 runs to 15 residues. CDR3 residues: CASSLGGGGAREQYF. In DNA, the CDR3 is TGTGCCAGCAGCTTAGGAGGTGGGGGGGCACGCGAGCAGTACTTC.

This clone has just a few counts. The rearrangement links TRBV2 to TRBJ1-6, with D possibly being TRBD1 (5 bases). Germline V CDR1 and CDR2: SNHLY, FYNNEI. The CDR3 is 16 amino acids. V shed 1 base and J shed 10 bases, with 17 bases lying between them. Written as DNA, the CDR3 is TGTGCCAGCAGTGAAGTTGGCGGGGGGGTGCACTCACCCCTCCACTTT. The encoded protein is CASSEVGGGVHSPLHF.

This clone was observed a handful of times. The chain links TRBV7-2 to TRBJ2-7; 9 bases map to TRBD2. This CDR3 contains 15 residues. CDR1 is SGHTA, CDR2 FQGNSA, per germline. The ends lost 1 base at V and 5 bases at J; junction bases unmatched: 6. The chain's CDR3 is CASSLVRGGADEQYF. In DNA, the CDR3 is TGTGCCAGCAGCTTAGTGCGCGGGGGGGCCGACGAGCAGTACTTC. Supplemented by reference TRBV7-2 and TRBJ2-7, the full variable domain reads GAGVSQSPSNKVTEKGKDVELRCDPISGHTALYWYRQSLGQGLEFLIYFQGNSAPDKSGLPSDRFSAERTGGSVSTLTIQRTQQEDSAVYLCASSLVRGGADEQYFGPGTRLTVT.

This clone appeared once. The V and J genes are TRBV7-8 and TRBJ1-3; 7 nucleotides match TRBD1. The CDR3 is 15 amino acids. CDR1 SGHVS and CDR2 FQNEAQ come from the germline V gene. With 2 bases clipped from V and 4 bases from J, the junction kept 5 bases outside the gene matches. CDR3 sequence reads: CASSLTGTAGNTIYF. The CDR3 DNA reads TGTGCCAGCAGCTTAACCGGGACAGCAGGAAACACCATATATTTT.

CDR3 sequence: CASSRLVGSEQYV. CDR3 nucleotide sequence: TGTGCCAGCAGCCGACTAGTTGGGTCCGAGCAGTACGTC. The chain carries TRBV5-6 and TRBJ2-7, with a possible D match to TRBD2 (6 bases). This CDR3 has 13 amino acids. V was trimmed by 4 bases and J by 6 bases, leaving 14 bases between them. The germline V gene encodes CDR1 SGHDT and CDR2 YYEEEE.

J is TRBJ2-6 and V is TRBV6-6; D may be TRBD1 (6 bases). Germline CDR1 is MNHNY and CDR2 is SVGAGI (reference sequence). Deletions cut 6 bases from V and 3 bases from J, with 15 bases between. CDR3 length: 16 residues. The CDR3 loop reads CASRPAGASGANVLTF. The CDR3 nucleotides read TGTGCCAGCAGACCTGCAGGGGCAAGTGGGGCCAACGTCCTGACTTTC.

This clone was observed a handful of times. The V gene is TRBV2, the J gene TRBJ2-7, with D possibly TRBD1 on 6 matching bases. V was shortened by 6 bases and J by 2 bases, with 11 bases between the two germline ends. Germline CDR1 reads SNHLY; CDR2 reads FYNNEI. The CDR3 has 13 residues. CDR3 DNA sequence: TGTGCCAGCAGCGCTCCAGGGGCCTACGAGCAGTACTTC. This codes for CASSAPGAYEQYF.

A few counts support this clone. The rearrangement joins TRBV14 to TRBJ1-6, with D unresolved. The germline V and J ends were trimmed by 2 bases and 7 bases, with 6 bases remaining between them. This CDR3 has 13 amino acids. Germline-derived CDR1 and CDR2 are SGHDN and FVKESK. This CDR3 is CASSQILNSPLHF. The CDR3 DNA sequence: TGTGCCAGCAGCCAAATCTTAAATTCACCCCTCCACTTT.

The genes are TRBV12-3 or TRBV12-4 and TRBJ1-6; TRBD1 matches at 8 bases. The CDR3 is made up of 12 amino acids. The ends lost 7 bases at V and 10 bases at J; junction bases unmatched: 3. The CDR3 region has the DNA TGTGCCAGCACAGGGGGCCTCTCACCCCTCCACTTT. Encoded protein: CASTGGLSPLHF.

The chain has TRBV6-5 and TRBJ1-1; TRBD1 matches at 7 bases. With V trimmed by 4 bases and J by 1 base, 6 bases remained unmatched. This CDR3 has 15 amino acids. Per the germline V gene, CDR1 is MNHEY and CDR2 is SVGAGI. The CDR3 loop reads CASSFGQVKNTEAFF. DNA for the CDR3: TGTGCCAGCAGTTTCGGACAGGTGAAGAACACTGAAGCTTTCTTT.

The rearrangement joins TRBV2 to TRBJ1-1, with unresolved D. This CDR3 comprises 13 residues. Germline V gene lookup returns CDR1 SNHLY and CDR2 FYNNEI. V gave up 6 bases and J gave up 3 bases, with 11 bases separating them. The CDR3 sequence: CASRGTGYTEAFF. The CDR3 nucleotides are TGTGCCAGCAGGGGCACCGGTTACACTGAAGCTTTCTTT. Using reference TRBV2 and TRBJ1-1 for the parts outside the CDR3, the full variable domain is EPEVTQTPSHQVTQMGQEVILRCVPISNHLYFYWYRQILGQKVEFLVSFYNNEISEKSEIFDDQFSVERPDGSNFTLKIRSTKLEDSAMYFCASRGTGYTEAFFGQGTRLTVV.

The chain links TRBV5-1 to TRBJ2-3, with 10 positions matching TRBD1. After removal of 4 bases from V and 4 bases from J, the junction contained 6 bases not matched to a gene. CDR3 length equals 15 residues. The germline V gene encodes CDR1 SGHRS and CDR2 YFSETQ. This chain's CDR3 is CASSPTGGASDTQYF. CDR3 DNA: TGCGCCAGCAGCCCGACAGGGGGCGCATCAGATACGCAGTATTTT.